This TCR beta chain was sequenced during a study of T-cell memory formation after mild COVID-19. TCRdb fed the 5' RACE reads into MiXCR, producing one record per CDR3 protein. The data contain 200,000 to 300,000 distinct CDR3 sequences, roughly a sixth of them singletons. CDR1 and CDR2 from the germline V gene are SGHTA and FQGNSA. Trimming stripped 5 bases from V and 4 bases from J, with 8 bases between. This CDR3 is built from 13 residues. J is TRBJ2-2 and V is TRBV7-2, with a possible D match to TRBD2 (6 bases). The sequenced sample consisted of PBMCs or a T cell subset sorted from them (not recorded which). The sequence was collected from a young man who had mild COVID-19 (a few samples of this study predate the infection). Cell type and time point are not known. CDR3 loop: CASSRDFTGELFF. The CDR3 DNA follows: TGTGCCAGCAGCCGGGACTTCACCGGGGAGCTGTTTTTT.